These 25 T cell receptor beta chains were all obtained from the same sample, sequenced in a study of T-cell memory formation after mild COVID-19. In TCRdb, the 5' RACE reads were re-called with MiXCR into one record per CDR3 protein. Altogether around 90,000 distinct CDR3 sequences are present, about 15% being singletons, with the ten largest covering about 43%. The sample consisted of PBMCs or a T cell subset sorted from them (not recorded which). These receptor sequences come from a man aged 18 to 29 who had mild COVID-19 (a few samples of this study predate the infection). Cell type and time point are not known.

The genes are TRBV19 and TRBJ2-3, with 13 bases matching TRBD2. J lost 4 bases, V lost 3 bases, and 4 bases had no gene match. From germline, CDR1 is LNHDA and CDR2 SQIVND (reference sequence). This CDR3 spans 16 amino acids. The CDR3 nucleotides read TGTGCCAGTAGTATTTCTGGACTAGCGGGGGCAGATACGCAGTATTTT. Protein sequence: CASSISGLAGADTQYF.

The chain employs TRBV20-1 and TRBJ1-1; 7 nucleotides match TRBD1. The junction had 6 bases not matched to a gene; V was cut back by 4 bases and J by 1 base. The CDR3 spans 14 residues. Germline-derived CDR1 and CDR2 are DFQATT and SNEGSKA (reference sequence). CDR3 in amino acids: CSATGGSGNTEAFF. The CDR3 DNA follows: TGCAGTGCTACAGGGGGGTCGGGGAACACTGAAGCTTTCTTT.

The rearrangement uses TRBV6-5 and TRBJ2-3; 11 bases fit TRBD1. V lost 2 bases and J lost 2; bases outside the gene matches: 6. Germline CDR1 and CDR2: MNHEY and SVGAGI. CDR3 length: 17 residues. The CDR3 DNA sequence: TGTGCCAGCAGTTACCGGGGGACAGGGGGGCACACAGATACGCAGTATTTT. Translation gives CASSYRGTGGHTDTQYF.

The J gene is TRBJ2-2, the V gene TRBV29-1; 9 bases align to TRBD1. The J segment lost 1 base and the V segment lost 7 bases, leaving 4 bases of the junction unmatched. Germline V gene sequence: CDR1 SQVTM, CDR2 ANQGSEA. The CDR3 is made up of 14 amino acids. This CDR3 is CSAGQGMNTGELFF. Here the CDR3 DNA reads TGCAGCGCAGGACAGGGGATGAACACCGGGGAGCTGTTTTTT.

Only a few counts were recorded for this clonotype. The chain is built from TRBV12-3 or TRBV12-4 and TRBJ1-1, with unresolved D. CDR3 length equals 12 residues. V lost 1 base and J lost 11, with 11 bases in between. CDR3 coding DNA: TGTGCCAGCAGTTTAGGAGCTCCGGGGGCTTTCTTT. Residues: CASSLGAPGAFF.

This clonotype appeared a few times. V and J are TRBV19 and TRBJ1-1, with unresolved D. Germline V gives CDR1 LNHDA, CDR2 SQIVND (reference sequence). V was pared by 7 bases and J by 1 base, with 7 bases between. The CDR3 is 12 residues long. CDR3 nucleotides: TGTGCCAGTAATTCAGGGAACACTGAAGCTTTCTTT. This encodes CASNSGNTEAFF.

This clonotype has ten or more counts. The chain has TRBV12-3 or TRBV12-4 and TRBJ2-2; 7 bases are shared with TRBD1. V shed 3 bases and J 6 bases; nucleotides not matched to a gene: 4. The CDR3 totals 14 residues. For the CDR3, the DNA is TGTGCCAGCAGTTTCGTAGGGGGCGCCGGGGAGCTGTTTTTT. It specifies CASSFVGGAGELFF.

In its sample, this clonotype was seen a few times. The rearrangement joins TRBV6-5 to TRBJ1-5; D call uncertain. Germline V gene data show CDR1 as MNHEY and CDR2 as SVGAGI. The germline V and J ends were trimmed by 5 bases and 1 base, with 12 bases remaining between them. The CDR3 extends over 15 amino acids. DNA for the CDR3: TGTGCCAGCAGTAGCAGGATTACGAGCAATCAGCCCCAGCATTTT. It yields the protein CASSSRITSNQPQHF.

The chain carries TRBV14 and TRBJ2-1; a weak D match, TRBD2 (6 bases). From germline, CDR1 is SGHDN and CDR2 FVKESK. V lost 3 bases, J lost 10 bases, and 16 bases lay in between. The CDR3 consists of 14 residues. The CDR3 coding sequence is TGTGCCAGCAGCCAGCGGGACGGCCCATGGGAGCAGTTCTTC. It encodes CASSQRDGPWEQFF. The full variable domain, in which reference TRBV14 and TRBJ2-1 provide the parts outside the CDR3, is EAGVTQFPSHSVIEKGQTVTLRCDPISGHDNLYWYRRVMGKEIKFLLHFVKESKQDESGMPNNRFLAERTGGTYSTLKVQPAELEDSGVYFCASSQRDGPWEQFFGPGTRLTVL.

The chain recombines TRBV5-1 with TRBJ2-1; 8 nucleotides agree with TRBD2. CDR1 and CDR2 from the germline V gene are SGHRS and YFSETQ. Unmatched junction bases numbered 3, after V lost 0 bases and J lost 4 bases. The CDR3 consists of 15 residues. CDR3 loop: CASSLGRGGYNEQFF. CDR3 coding DNA: TGCGCCAGCAGCTTGGGACGGGGGGGTTACAATGAGCAGTTCTTC.

This chain uses TRBV6-2 or TRBV6-3 with TRBJ1-1, with 7 nucleotides matching TRBD1. The CDR3 length is 14 residues. Germline assignment: CDR1 MNHEY and CDR2 SVGEGT. The V gene end was trimmed by 5 bases and the J gene end by 4 bases; junction bases not matched to a gene: 7. The CDR3 DNA reads TGTGCCAGCAGTCGTGAGGGGGCGCGCACTGAAGCTTTCTTT. As protein: CASSREGARTEAFF.

This rearrangement joins TRBV20-1 to TRBJ2-7; TRBD2 matches at 8 bases. Per the germline V gene, CDR1 is DFQATT and CDR2 is SNEGSKA (reference sequence). Germline trimming cut 2 bases from V and 0 bases from J; bases unmatched to any gene: 3. The CDR3 has 14 amino acids. CDR3 nucleotides: TGCAGTGCTAGAACCGGGACTAGCTCCTACGAGCAGTACTTC. Its translation: CSARTGTSSYEQYF.

This clonotype occurred a few times. The chain uses TRBV7-6 and TRBJ1-2; D not certain. The CDR3 length is 14 residues. Germline CDR1 and CDR2: SGHVS and FNYEAQ. V was pared by 4 bases and J by 8 bases, with 17 bases between. CDR3 sequence: CASSSLPQLGGYTF. CDR3 sequence (DNA): TGTGCCAGCAGCTCTCTCCCCCAGTTAGGAGGCTACACCTTC.

This clonotype was found many times. The genes are TRBV6-4 and TRBJ2-3; 10 positions match TRBD1. In germline, CDR1 is MRHNA, CDR2 SNTAGT. V shed 2 bases and J 1 base; nucleotides not matched to a gene: 0. The length of the CDR3 is 15 residues. DNA for the CDR3: TGTGCCAGCAGTGACGGGACAGGGGGCACAGATACGCAGTATTTT. This gives the protein CASSDGTGGTDTQYF.

A few counts support this clonotype. The chain employs TRBV15 and TRBJ1-2; possibly TRBD1 for D (5 bases). The CDR3 is made up of 14 amino acids. Germline V gene lookup returns CDR1 LNHNV and CDR2 YYDKDF (reference sequence). V lost 3 bases to trimming and J lost 7 bases, with 15 bases between them. CDR3 bases: TGTGCCACCAGCAGGGAGGTGGGGCTGGTTGGCTACACCTTC. Protein: CATSREVGLVGYTF.

This clonotype came up a few times. The CDR3 region is CAGTNEQFF. The CDR3 coding sequence is TGTGCCGGGACGAATGAGCAGTTCTTC. The J gene is TRBJ2-1, the V gene TRBV7-9; D may correspond to TRBD1 or TRBD2 (5 bases each). In germline, CDR1 is SEHNR, CDR2 FQNEAQ (reference sequence). The CDR3 runs to 9 residues. V was shortened by 11 bases and J by 7 bases, with 6 bases between the two germline ends.

The table lists this clonotype with a few counts. The chain is built from TRBV6-5 and TRBJ2-7; D unresolved. The CDR3 runs to 13 residues. Germline CDR1 and CDR2: MNHEY and SVGAGI. V was trimmed by 2 bases and J by 2 bases, leaving 7 bases between them. The CDR3 is CASSYGPAYEQYV. CDR3 nucleotide sequence: TGTGCCAGCAGTTACGGGCCCGCCTACGAGCAGTACGTC.

This clonotype was counted only a few times. The chain carries TRBV9 and TRBJ2-7; 8 bases line up with TRBD1. V shed 3 bases and J 2 bases; nucleotides not matched to a gene: 7. CDR1 SGDLS and CDR2 YYNGEE come from the germline V gene. This CDR3 has 15 amino acids. The CDR3 here is CASSAEDRGAYEQYF. DNA of the CDR3: TGTGCCAGCAGCGCGGAAGACAGGGGCGCCTACGAGCAGTACTTC.

The chain recombines TRBV4-1 with TRBJ1-5, with TRBD1 matching over 7 bases. With 5 bases clipped from V and 9 bases from J, the junction kept 10 bases outside the gene matches. CDR1 is MGHRA, CDR2 YSYEKL, per germline. The CDR3 has 14 residues. The CDR3 DNA sequence: TGCGCCAGCAGCTTAGGACAGGACAAATGGCCCCAGCATTTT. This sequence encodes CASSLGQDKWPQHF.

V and J are TRBV4-3 and TRBJ2-7; no reliable D call. The CDR3 is 15 residues long. The germline CDR1 and CDR2 sequences are LGHNA and YSLEER. V was pared by 2 bases and J by 2 bases, with 13 bases between. The CDR3 DNA sequence: TGCGCCAGCAGCCAAACAGTCGGAAGGGCCTACGAGCAGTACTTC. It encodes CASSQTVGRAYEQYF.

The chain links TRBV6-5 to TRBJ1-2; D may be TRBD1 (6 bases). This CDR3 contains 17 residues. Trimming cost V 3 bases and J 8 bases, with 25 bases left between them. The germline V gene has CDR1 MNHEY and CDR2 SVGAGI. The CDR3, as DNA: TGTGCCAGCAGTTATCTAATGTCCGTCGGGGGGCGCGAGGGCTACACCTTC. Its translation: CASSYLMSVGGREGYTF.

This clonotype has more than one count but fewer than ten. V gene TRBV20-1 combines with J gene TRBJ1-5; D is undetermined. Germline-derived CDR1 and CDR2 are DFQATT and SNEGSKA (reference sequence). The CDR3 is 12 amino acids. Trimming removed 0 bases at V and 4 bases at J, with 4 bases between. The CDR3 DNA reads as TGCAGTGCTAGAGATTTGAATCAGCCCCAGCATTTT. Translating it yields CSARDLNQPQHF.

This clonotype was found many times. This rearrangement joins TRBV5-1 to TRBJ2-3; 7 bases match TRBD1. Trimming removed 0 bases from V and 4 bases from J; junction bases left unmatched: 5. CDR3 length: 15 amino acids. The germline CDR1 and CDR2 sequences are SGHRS and YFSETQ. Here the CDR3 DNA reads TGCGCCAGCAGCTTGGCTGCGACAGGGTCAGATACGCAGTATTTT. Translation: CASSLAATGSDTQYF.

Of note for this clonotype: A junction boundary mismatches the germline segment, possibly from a read error. This rearrangement joins TRBV4-1 to TRBJ2-1, with D hard to call. This CDR3 spans 11 amino acids. Per germline, CDR1 MGHRA and CDR2 YSYEKL. The CDR3 region is CASSRLDEQSF. The CDR3 nucleotides are TGCGCCAGCAGCCGCCTGGATGAGCAGTCCTTC.

This clonotype was counted ten times or more. This chain joins TRBV27 and TRBJ2-3; the match to TRBD1 covers 9 bases. This CDR3 spans 17 amino acids. Germline loops: CDR1 MNHEY, CDR2 SMNVEV (reference sequence). Losses at the gene ends were 5 bases for V and 3 bases for J; bases not matched to a gene: 12. CDR3 nucleotides: TGTGCCAGCAGTCCTCTCCCCGGGACAGGGTCAACAGATACGCAGTATTTT. Encoded protein: CASSPLPGTGSTDTQYF.